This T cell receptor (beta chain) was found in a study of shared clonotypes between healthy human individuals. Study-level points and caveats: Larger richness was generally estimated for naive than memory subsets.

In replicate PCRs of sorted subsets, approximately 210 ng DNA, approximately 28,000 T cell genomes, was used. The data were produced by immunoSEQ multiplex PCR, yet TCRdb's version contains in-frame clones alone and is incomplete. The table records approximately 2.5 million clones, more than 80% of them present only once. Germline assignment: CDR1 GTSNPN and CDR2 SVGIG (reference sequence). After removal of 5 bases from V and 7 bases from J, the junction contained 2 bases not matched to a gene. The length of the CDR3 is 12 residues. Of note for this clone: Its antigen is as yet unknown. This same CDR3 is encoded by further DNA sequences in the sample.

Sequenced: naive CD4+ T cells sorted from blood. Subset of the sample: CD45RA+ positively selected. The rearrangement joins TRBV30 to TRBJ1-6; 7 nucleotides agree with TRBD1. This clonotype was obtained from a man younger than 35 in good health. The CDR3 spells CAWDRVNSPLHF. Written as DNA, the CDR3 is TGTGCCTGGGACAGGGTAAATTCACCCCTCCACTTT.